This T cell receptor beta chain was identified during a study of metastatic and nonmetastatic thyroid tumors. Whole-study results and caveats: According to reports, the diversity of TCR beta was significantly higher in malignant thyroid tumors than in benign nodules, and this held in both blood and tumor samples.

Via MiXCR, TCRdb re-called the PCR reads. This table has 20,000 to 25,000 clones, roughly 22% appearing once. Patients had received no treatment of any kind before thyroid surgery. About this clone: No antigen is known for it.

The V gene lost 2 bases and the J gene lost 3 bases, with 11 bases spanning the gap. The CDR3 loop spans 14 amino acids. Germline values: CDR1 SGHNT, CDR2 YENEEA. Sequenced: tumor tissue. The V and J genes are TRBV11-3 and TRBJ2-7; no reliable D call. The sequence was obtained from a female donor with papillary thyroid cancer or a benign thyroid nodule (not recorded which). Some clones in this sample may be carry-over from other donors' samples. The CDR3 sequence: CASSLLGRGYEQYF. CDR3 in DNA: TGTGCCAGCAGCTTATTGGGCAGAGGCTACGAGCAGTACTTC.